This T cell receptor beta chain was identified during a study of regulatory T cells in long-lasting Graves disease. Germline V gene sequence: CDR1 MNHNS, CDR2 SASEGT. The CDR3 runs 14 residues. Time point noted: newly diagnosed GD, antithyroid drugs for less than 3 months. The authors made the TCR library using RNA they extracted from PBMCs. Patient provenance is recorded as an endocrinology department in Xi'an, China. This clonotype was seen only a few times. Mismatch with germline at one junction end may stem from a read error. Through Arm-PCR of CDR3 regions and iRepertoire HTBI primers, TCR beta libraries were built. TCRdb redid the calling of the multiplex PCR reads with MiXCR, one entry per CDR3 protein. The sample holds 530,000 or so distinct CDR3 sequences, around 16% seen once. The same data also contributed to another study, on T cells in Graves' hyperthyroidism and ophthalmopathy. From that report: Hyperthyroidism of Graves' type that showed no ophthalmopathy progression within 18 months was stable. Patients aged 18 to 65 with hyperthyroidism were newly diagnosed, with duration under 2 months.

This clonotype originated in a man aged 18 to 30 with Graves disease. The chain uses TRBV6-1 and TRBJ2-7; possibly TRBD2 for D (5 bases). The sequences come from peripheral blood mononuclear cells (PBMCs), collected at new diagnosis, from a patient treated with antithyroid drugs. The CDR3 sequence is CASSESFLVDYRRF. DNA for the CDR3: TGTGCCAGCAGTGAATCCTTTTTGGTTGACTACCGCCGCTTC.